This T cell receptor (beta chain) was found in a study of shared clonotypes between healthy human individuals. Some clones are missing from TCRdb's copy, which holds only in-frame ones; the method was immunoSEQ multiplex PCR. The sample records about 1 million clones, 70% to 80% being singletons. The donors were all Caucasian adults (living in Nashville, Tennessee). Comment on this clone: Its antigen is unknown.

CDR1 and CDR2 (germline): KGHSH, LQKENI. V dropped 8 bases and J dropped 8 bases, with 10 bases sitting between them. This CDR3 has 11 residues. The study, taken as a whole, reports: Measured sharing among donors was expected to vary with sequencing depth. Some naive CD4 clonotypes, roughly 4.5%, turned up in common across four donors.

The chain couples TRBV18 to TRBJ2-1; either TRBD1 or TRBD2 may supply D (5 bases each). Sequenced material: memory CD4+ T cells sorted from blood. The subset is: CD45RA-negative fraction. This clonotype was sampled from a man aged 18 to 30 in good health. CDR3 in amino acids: CASTVGDEQFF. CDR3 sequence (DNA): TGTGCCAGCACAGTGGGGGATGAGCAGTTCTTC. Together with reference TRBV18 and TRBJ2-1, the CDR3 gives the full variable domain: NAGVMQNPRHLVRRRGQEARLRCSPMKGHSHVYWYRQLPEEGLKFMVYLQKENIIDESGMPKERFSAEFPKEGPSILRIQQVVRGDSAAYFCASTVGDEQFFGPGTRLTVL.